The 30 T cell receptor beta chains below all came from one sample that was sequenced in a study of control samples from healthy donors and cancer patients. Sequencing used immunoSEQ multiplex PCR; TCRdb keeps in-frame clones, though not all of them. The table includes approximately 93,000 clones, approximately 88% detected once. The sequenced material came from PBMCs. All receptors come from a woman in her fifties or sixties with colorectal cancer.

The genes are TRBV18 and TRBJ1-2, with TRBD1 matching 9 bases. Germline CDR1 and CDR2: KGHSH and LQKENI. There are 15 residues in the CDR3. V lost 3 bases and J lost 7; bases outside the gene matches: 9. CDR3: CASSPPGQGTSGYTF. CDR3 DNA: TGTGCCAGCTCACCGCCGGGACAGGGAACGAGTGGCTACACCTTC.

The chain links TRBV10-3 to TRBJ2-3, with D possibly matching TRBD1 (6 bases). Germline V lookup: CDR1 ENHRY, CDR2 SYGVKD. The V end lost 8 bases, the J end lost 1 base, and 16 bases lay between the germline ends. This CDR3 has 15 amino acids. In DNA, the CDR3 is TGTGCCATCGGGAAAGAGGGGGTCGGCACAGATACGCAGTATTTT. It specifies CAIGKEGVGTDTQYF.

The rearrangement joins TRBV6-5 to TRBJ1-1; D possibly corresponds to TRBD1 (5 bases). This CDR3 spans 15 amino acids. CDR1 and CDR2 from the germline V gene are MNHEY and SVGAGI. V lost 0 bases, J lost 7 bases, and 15 bases lay in between. CDR3: CASSYSIFRAGEAFF. CDR3 in DNA: TGTGCCAGCAGTTACTCGATTTTCAGGGCGGGTGAAGCTTTCTTT.

About this clone itself: Other DNA sequences from this sample encode an identical CDR3 as well. This chain joins TRBV5-1 and TRBJ1-2; D uncertain. The V end was cut by 0 bases, the J end by 2 bases, with 5 bases between. Per the germline V gene, CDR1 is SGHRS and CDR2 is YFSETQ. The CDR3 spans 13 residues. As DNA, the CDR3 is TGCGCCAGCAGCTTGGGCGGGAACTATGGCTACACCTTC. It encodes CASSLGGNYGYTF.

The rearrangement links TRBV28 to TRBJ1-5; D gene uncertain. The germline V and J ends were trimmed by 6 bases and 8 bases, with 14 bases remaining between them. The germline V gene has CDR1 MDHEN and CDR2 SYDVKM. The CDR3 spans 13 residues. This CDR3 reads CASRGFPREPQHF. The CDR3 region has the DNA TGTGCCAGCAGAGGGTTCCCAAGAGAGCCCCAGCATTTT.

V usage is TRBV6-1 and J usage is TRBJ1-1; 8 bases are shared with TRBD1. CDR1 is MNHNS, CDR2 SASEGT, per germline. The CDR3 is 18 residues long. V shed 4 bases and J 0 bases; nucleotides not matched to a gene: 13. The CDR3 is CASSGRQGLNWVNTEAFF. The CDR3 DNA reads TGTGCCAGCAGTGGAAGACAGGGGTTGAATTGGGTGAACACTGAAGCTTTCTTT.

The rearrangement uses TRBV4-3 and TRBJ1-6, with D possibly TRBD1 on 6 matching bases. This CDR3 contains 14 residues. Germline assignment: CDR1 LGHNA and CDR2 YSLEER. The germline V and J ends were trimmed by 1 base and 10 bases, with 11 bases remaining between them. The CDR3 DNA is TGCGCCAGCAGCCAAGGCAGGGGACAATCACCCCTCCACTTT. Translated, it gives CASSQGRGQSPLHF.

V is TRBV5-5 and J is TRBJ1-1; D not certain. The ends were cut back, 4 bases at V and 4 bases at J, with 8 bases in the middle. Germline V gives CDR1 SGHKS, CDR2 YYEKEE (reference sequence). CDR3 size: 12 residues. This CDR3 is CASSREGTEAFF. In nucleotides, the CDR3 is TGTGCCAGCAGCCGGGAGGGCACTGAAGCTTTCTTT.

The chain joins TRBV10-3 to TRBJ1-2; 9 positions match TRBD1. The CDR3 sequence is 16 residues long. The V gene's germline CDR1 is ENHRY and CDR2 SYGVKD. The J segment lost 7 bases and the V segment lost 3 bases, leaving 12 bases of the junction unmatched. CDR3 coding DNA: TGTGCCATCAGTGAATTAGGGACAGGGCAGTCTTTTGGCTACACCTTC. This codes for CAISELGTGQSFGYTF.

This clone came up once. The DNA for the CDR3 is TGTGCCAGCAGTGAACAGGCTGTGATGAACACTGAAGCTTTCTTT. Translated, it gives CASSEQAVMNTEAFF. V gene TRBV2 combines with J gene TRBJ1-1; D ambiguous. Germline V gene data show CDR1 as SNHLY and CDR2 as FYNNEI. The CDR3 is made up of 15 amino acids. With 2 bases removed from V and 0 bases from J, the gap between germline ends came to 10 bases.

The chain carries TRBV4-3 and TRBJ2-1; 15 bases align to TRBD2. CDR1 is LGHNA and CDR2 is YSLEER in the germline V gene. This CDR3 spans 17 amino acids. V was pared by 3 bases and J by 0 bases, with 0 bases of the junction left unmatched. The CDR3 protein is CASSQGLAGGSYNEQFF. The CDR3 DNA follows: TGCGCCAGCAGCCAGGGACTAGCGGGGGGCTCCTACAATGAGCAGTTCTTC.

This chain connects TRBV7-2 to TRBJ2-1, with 12 bases that match TRBD1. V lost 5 bases to trimming and J lost 4 bases; unmatched junction nucleotides: 3. This CDR3 spans 15 amino acids. Germline V gene sequence: CDR1 SGHTA, CDR2 FQGNSA. The DNA for the CDR3 is TGTGCCAGCAGCCGGGACAGGGGGCAGTACAATGAGCAGTTCTTC. Its protein product is CASSRDRGQYNEQFF.

V is TRBV5-6 and J is TRBJ2-5; the D is unclear. CDR1 SGHDT and CDR2 YYEEEE come from the germline V gene. V was trimmed by 1 base and J by 4 bases, leaving 8 bases between them. The CDR3 sequence is 13 residues long. The CDR3 bases are TGTGCCAGCAGCTTGTGGCATATAGAGACCCAGTACTTC. The encoded protein is CASSLWHIETQYF.

The chain carries TRBV5-1 and TRBJ2-5, with TRBD1 matching over 11 bases. Germline V gene lookup returns CDR1 SGHRS and CDR2 YFSETQ. J was trimmed by 3 bases and V by 1 base; bases with no gene match: 2. CDR3 size: 15 residues. Written as DNA, the CDR3 is TGCGCCAGCAGCTTGAGGGACAGGGGGAAAGAGACCCAGTACTTC. Translation: CASSLRDRGKETQYF. Full variable domain (outside the CDR3, taken from reference TRBV5-1 and TRBJ2-5): KAGVTQTPRYLIKTRGQQVTLSCSPISGHRSVSWYQQTPGQGLQFLFEYFSETQRNKGNFPGRFSGRQFSNSRSEMNVSTLELGDSALYLCASSLRDRGKETQYFGPGTRLLVL.

The chain couples TRBV5-6 to TRBJ1-3; D might be TRBD1 (6 bases). V lost 5 bases to trimming and J lost 1 base, with 10 bases between them. The CDR3 covers 14 residues. From germline, CDR1 is SGHDT and CDR2 YYEEEE. CDR3 region: CASRSTGSGNTIYF. The CDR3 bases are TGTGCCAGCAGATCGACAGGTTCTGGAAACACCATATATTTT. The full variable domain, its missing parts supplied by reference TRBV5-6 and TRBJ1-3, is DAGVTQSPTHLIKTRGQQVTLRCSPKSGHDTVSWYQQALGQGPQFIFQYYEEEERQRGNFPDRFSGHQFPNYSSELNVNALLLGDSALYLCASRSTGSGNTIYFGEGSWLTVV.

The rearrangement uses TRBV4-3 and TRBJ2-1, with 9 bases identical to TRBD1. Germline V gene data show CDR1 as LGHNA and CDR2 as YSLEER. J gave up 6 bases and V 6 bases, and 15 bases lay outside the gene matches. The CDR3 is 17 amino acids. Written as DNA, the CDR3 is TGCGCCAGCAGTTCCAACCTACAGGGGGCGGCTCGCAATGAGCAGTTCTTC. It translates to CASSSNLQGAARNEQFF.

The chain uses TRBV29-1 and TRBJ1-2; 7 bases are shared with TRBD1. Germline CDR1 is SQVTM and CDR2 is ANQGSEA. V was pared by 6 bases and J by 6 bases, with 7 bases of the junction left unmatched. The length of the CDR3 is 12 residues. CDR3 nucleotide sequence: TGCAGCGTGGGTCCGCAGGGGGATGGCTACACCTTC. It yields the protein CSVGPQGDGYTF. Variable domain in full (rest from reference TRBV29-1 and TRBJ1-2): SAVISQKPSRDICQRGTSLTIQCQVDSQVTMMFWYRQQPGQSLTLIATANQGSEATYESGFVIDKFPISRPNLTFSTLTVSNMSPEDSSIYLCSVGPQGDGYTFGSGTRLTVV.

J is TRBJ1-4 and V is TRBV7-2; 7 nucleotides align to TRBD1. CDR1 and CDR2 from the germline V gene are SGHTA and FQGNSA. The length of the CDR3 is 14 residues. J gave up 6 bases and V 2 bases, and 3 bases lay outside the gene matches. CDR3 region: CASSLMQGDEKLFF. The CDR3 coding sequence is TGTGCCAGCAGCTTAATGCAGGGGGATGAAAAACTGTTTTTT.

This sequence joins TRBV24-1 and TRBJ2-1, with D possibly being TRBD1 or TRBD2 (5 bases each). The CDR3 contains 16 residues. The germline gives CDR1 KGHDR, CDR2 SFDVKD. With 3 bases removed from V and 6 bases from J, the gap between germline ends came to 17 bases. CDR3 nucleotide sequence: TGTGCCACCAGTGATCGGACGAGCAGAGGGGTCAATGAGCAGTTCTTC. Amino acids: CATSDRTSRGVNEQFF.

The chain uses TRBV29-1 and TRBJ1-1, with D maybe TRBD1 (6 bases). The V gene lost 6 bases and the J gene lost 7 bases, with 21 bases spanning the gap. The V gene's germline CDR1 is SQVTM and CDR2 ANQGSEA. The CDR3 sequence is 14 residues long. The CDR3 DNA sequence: TGCAGCGTGGAGGACAGCCCGTTAGTAGATGAAGCTTTCTTT. Translation: CSVEDSPLVDEAFF. Complete variable domain (other parts from reference TRBV29-1 and TRBJ1-1): SAVISQKPSRDICQRGTSLTIQCQVDSQVTMMFWYRQQPGQSLTLIATANQGSEATYESGFVIDKFPISRPNLTFSTLTVSNMSPEDSSIYLCSVEDSPLVDEAFFGQGTRLTVV.

The genes are TRBV7-3 and TRBJ1-1, with TRBD1 as a possible D gene (5 bases). Germline CDR1 and CDR2: SGHTA and FQGTGA. CDR3 length: 16 amino acids. V shed 2 bases and J shed 1 base, with 14 bases lying between them. The CDR3 here is CASSLELSRANTEAFF. CDR3 coding DNA: TGTGCCAGCAGCTTAGAGTTGTCCAGGGCGAACACTGAAGCTTTCTTT. Filled out from reference TRBV7-3 and TRBJ1-1, the complete variable domain reads GAGVSQTPSNKVTEKGKYVELRCDPISGHTALYWYRQSLGQGPEFLIYFQGTGAADDSGLPNDRFFAVRPEGSVSTLKIQRTERGDSAVYLCASSLELSRANTEAFFGQGTRLTVV.

CDR3 amino acids: CAVRKEGARGYTF. CDR3 DNA sequence: TGTGCAGTCAGGAAGGAGGGGGCGCGCGGCTACACCTTC. This chain links TRBV6-5 with TRBJ1-2, with 7 bases that match TRBD1. Germline CDR1 is MNHEY and CDR2 is SVGAGI. CDR3 length equals 13 residues.

This rearrangement joins TRBV5-1 to TRBJ1-1; 7 bases align to TRBD1. Germline CDR1 SGHRS, CDR2 YFSETQ. Trimming at V came to 3 bases and at J to 0 bases, leaving 2 bases not matched to a gene. CDR3 length: 14 residues. The CDR3 protein is CASSWDSMNTEAFF. The CDR3 region has the DNA TGCGCCAGCAGCTGGGACAGCATGAACACTGAAGCTTTCTTT.

This chain connects TRBV3-1 (or the pseudogene TRBV3-2) to TRBJ2-1; D is uncertain. This CDR3 comprises 15 residues. The germline V and J ends were trimmed by 7 bases and 5 bases, with 18 bases remaining between them. Per the germline V gene, CDR1 is LGHDT and CDR2 is YNNKEL (reference sequence). The CDR3 coding sequence is TGTGCCAGCACTCAAGGGTCGGGTTTCCACAATGAGCAGTTCTTC. Translation: CASTQGSGFHNEQFF.

V gene TRBV28 combines with J gene TRBJ1-5; TRBD1 might be the D (6 bases). CDR3 length: 17 amino acids. Germline V gene data show CDR1 as MDHEN and CDR2 as SYDVKM. Trimming stripped 6 bases from V and 1 base from J, with 19 bases between. CDR3 amino acids: CASSPGHRVGSNQPQHF. The CDR3, as DNA: TGTGCCAGCAGCCCGGGACACCGGGTCGGGAGCAATCAGCCCCAGCATTTT.

This chain uses TRBV6-2 or TRBV6-3 with TRBJ2-1; 11 nucleotides align to TRBD2. The CDR3 contains 15 residues. Per germline, CDR1 MNHEY and CDR2 SVGEGT. After removal of 5 bases from V and 7 bases from J, the junction contained 7 bases not matched to a gene. The CDR3: CASSPTSGGGNEQFF. DNA of the CDR3: TGTGCCAGCAGTCCCACTAGCGGGGGAGGAAATGAGCAGTTCTTC.

The chain couples TRBV9 to TRBJ2-3; tentatively, D is TRBD2 (5 bases). The CDR3 totals 15 residues. With 0 bases removed from V and 2 bases from J, the gap between germline ends came to 10 bases. Per the germline V gene, CDR1 is SGDLS and CDR2 is YYNGEE. The CDR3 DNA reads TGTGCCAGCAGCGTAGTGGGGAGATCCACAGATACGCAGTATTTT. This encodes CASSVVGRSTDTQYF.

In this sample, this clone turned up a few times. The chain is built from TRBV16 and TRBJ2-1; 9 nucleotides agree with TRBD1. The ends lost 1 base at V and 5 bases at J; junction bases unmatched: 3. Germline V gives CDR1 KGHSY, CDR2 FQNENV. The CDR3 runs to 15 residues. The CDR3 loop reads CASSQFRDRDNEQFF. In DNA, the CDR3 is TGTGCCAGCAGCCAATTTCGGGACAGGGACAATGAGCAGTTCTTC.

The V and J genes are TRBV5-8 and TRBJ1-2; D gene ambiguous. The V gene's germline CDR1 is SGHTS and CDR2 YDEGEE. This CDR3 is built from 12 residues. V was trimmed by 6 bases and J by 1 base, leaving 7 bases between them. The CDR3 sequence: CASTRVNYGYTF. DNA of the CDR3: TGTGCCAGCACAAGGGTTAACTATGGCTACACCTTC.

The V call is TRBV19, the J call TRBJ1-1; D gene unclear. The CDR3 extends over 11 amino acids. The V gene's germline CDR1 is LNHDA and CDR2 SQIVND (reference sequence). V shed 8 bases and J shed 6 bases, with 10 bases lying between them. The CDR3 nucleotides read TGTGCCAGTCTCTGGGAAGCTGAAGCTTTCTTT. This translates into CASLWEAEAFF.